This is a list of T cell receptor beta chains from one sample in a study of T cells after yellow fever vaccination. TCRdb redid the calling of the 5' RACE reads with MiXCR, one entry per CDR3 protein. The sample contains 510,000 or so distinct CDR3 sequences, approximately 21% of which appear only once. The sequencing used PBMCs, collected 15 days after the yellow fever booster vaccination. These receptors all come from a man aged 25-45 years who received the YFV17D yellow fever vaccine. CDR3s include the opening cysteine and the closing phenylalanine or tryptophan. The D gene is left open where the match is weak. Only part of the rows carry a size: once, few, many, or a class if the clone is expanded.

J | D | size | V | DNA | CDR3
TRBJ2-2 | TRBD1 | - | TRBV7-8 | TGTGCCAGCAGTTATTACAGGGGGCCGAATACCGGGGAGCTGTTTTTT | CASSYYRGPNTGELFF
TRBJ2-5 | - | - | TRBV7-6 | TGTGCCAGCAGCCCAACCGGCCGGTCCGCGGAGACCCAGTACTTC | CASSPTGRSAETQYF
TRBJ2-7 | TRBD2 | - | TRBV6-2/TRBV6-3 | TGTGCCAGCAGCCTAAGGACAGGCGAGACTAGCGGGAGGGAATCCTACGAGCAGTACTTC | CASSLRTGETSGRESYEQYF
TRBJ2-1 | - | - | TRBV19 | TGTGCCAGTAGTCGGGACCCCAGCTCCTACAATGAGCAGTTCTTC | CASSRDPSSYNEQFF
TRBJ1-4 | TRBD1 | few | TRBV7-8 | TGTGCCAGCAGCTTAGCGACAGGGGCTAATGAAAAACTGTTTTTT | CASSLATGANEKLFF
TRBJ2-5 | TRBD1 | - | TRBV20-1 | TGCAGTGCTAGAGTACACAGGGGGAGAGAGACCCAGTACTTC | CSARVHRGRETQYF
TRBJ2-7 | TRBD1 | many | TRBV7-2 | TGTGCCAGCAGCTTAGGGACAGGGCCCTACGAGCAGTACTTC | CASSLGTGPYEQYF
TRBJ2-7 | TRBD1 | many | TRBV28 | TGTGCCAGCACGGACAGGGTTTACGAGCAGTACTTC | CASTDRVYEQYF
TRBJ2-3 | TRBD1 | - | TRBV9 | TGTGCCAGCGCCTCGGGACAGTTTGGCACAGATACGCAGTATTTT | CASASGQFGTDTQYF
TRBJ1-6 | - | few | TRBV20-1 | TGCAGTGCTAGAGTATACGATGTTAGGGGGGGTTCACCCCTCCACTTT | CSARVYDVRGGSPLHF
TRBJ2-2 | - | few | TRBV7-2 | TGTGCCAGCAGCCCTGGAGGGCGGGGCACCGGGGAGCTGTTTTTT | CASSPGGRGTGELFF
TRBJ2-7 | - | - | TRBV4-3 | TGCGCCAGCAGCCAAGAGTCAGGCAGGGGCTACGAGCAGTACTTC | CASSQESGRGYEQYF
TRBJ2-1 | - | - | TRBV6-6 | TGTGCCAGCAGTCCCCAGGCCAATGAGCAGTTCTTC | CASSPQANEQFF
TRBJ2-7 | - | few | TRBV11-2 | TGTGCCAGCAGCTCATCTATAACTCGGCAGTACTTC | CASSSSITRQYF
TRBJ2-3 | - | - | TRBV12-3/TRBV12-4 | TGTGCCAGCACACAAGGGTACACCACAGATACGCAGTATTTT | CASTQGYTTDTQYF
TRBJ2-3 | TRBD1 | - | TRBV10-1 | TGCGCCAGCATTTTCCATCAGGACAGGGGGCTATGGGATACGCAGTATTTT | CASIFHQDRGLWDTQYF
TRBJ2-1 | - | - | TRBV5-1 | TGCGCCAGCAGCTTCTCGAGAGTTTACAATGAGCAGTTCTTC | CASSFSRVYNEQFF
TRBJ2-7 | - | - | TRBV5-5 | TGTGCCAGCAGCCCCCCGGGTTGGTACGAGCAGTACTTC | CASSPPGWYEQYF
TRBJ2-3 | - | - | TRBV5-6 | TGTGCCAGCAGCCGCGTCTCGGATGGAATTCAAGATACGCAGTATTTT | CASSRVSDGIQDTQYF
TRBJ1-1 | - | few | TRBV29-1 | TGCAGCGTTGTATGGGGTCAGGCGAACACTGAAGCTTTCTTT | CSVVWGQANTEAFF
TRBJ2-1 | - | few | TRBV7-2 | TGTGCCAGCAGCATTCGACTAGAGCAGTTCTTC | CASSIRLEQFF
TRBJ2-7 | - | few | TRBV7-8 | TGTGCCAGCAGCTTAGGGTATAGCGAGCAGTACTTC | CASSLGYSEQYF
TRBJ1-5 | - | - | TRBV28 | TGTGCCAGCAGTTTCAGGGTAACGGCCCAGCATTTT | CASSFRVTAQHF
TRBJ2-2 | - | many | TRBV19 | TGTGCCAGCCAGGAGGGGGGCACCGGGGAGCTGTTTTTT | CASQEGGTGELFF
TRBJ2-7 | TRBD1 | few | TRBV20-1 | TGCAGTGCTAGCCTACTCCTGGGACAGGCCTACGAGCAGTACTTC | CSASLLLGQAYEQYF
TRBJ1-2 | TRBD1 | - | TRBV5-6 | TGTGCCAGCAGCCAACGGAGGGACAGGGACTTCGATGGCTACACCTTC | CASSQRRDRDFDGYTF
TRBJ2-7 | - | few | TRBV5-6 | TGTGCCAGCAGCTCCCGCTACTCCTACGAGCAGTACTTC | CASSSRYSYEQYF
TRBJ2-2 | TRBD1 | - | TRBV5-5 | TGTGCCAGCAGAGGGGGACAGGCGGTTACCGGGGAGCTGTTTTTT | CASRGGQAVTGELFF
TRBJ2-7 | - | few | TRBV11-3 | TGTGCCAGCAGCCCCTACGGCCAGGGAGACGAGCAGTACTTC | CASSPYGQGDEQYF
TRBJ2-1 | TRBD2 | once | TRBV11-3 | TGTGCCAGCAGCTTAGATTTGGCTAGCGGGTACAATGAGCAGTTCTTC | CASSLDLASGYNEQFF
TRBJ1-5 | - | few | TRBV27 | TGTGCCAGCAGTTCTGGGGATCAGCCCCAGCATTTT | CASSSGDQPQHF
TRBJ2-3 | TRBD2 | few | TRBV29-1 | TGCAGCGCTACGGGACTAGCGGGAGTTTCTAACGTGTTGGATACGCAGTATTTT | CSATGLAGVSNVLDTQYF
TRBJ2-2 | TRBD2 | - | TRBV7-3 | TGTGCCAGCAGCGTTACGGGACTAGCGGGATACACCGGGGAGCTGTTTTTT | CASSVTGLAGYTGELFF
TRBJ1-1 | - | - | TRBV10-3 | TGTGCCATCAGTGGGGCGAACACTGAAGCTTTCTTT | CAISGANTEAFF
TRBJ2-3 | - | many | TRBV20-1 | TGCAGTGCTAGAACCAGCACAGATACGCAGTATTTT | CSARTSTDTQYF
TRBJ2-5 | TRBD2 | few | TRBV27 | TGTGCCAGCGGGAGGGCCCTAGAGACCCAGTACTTC | CASGRALETQYF
TRBJ1-4 | TRBD1 | - | TRBV6-1 | TGTGCCAGCAGTGAAGCGGGGACAGGGCAAGCAACTAATGAAAAACTGTTTTTT | CASSEAGTGQATNEKLFF
TRBJ2-1 | TRBD2 | few | TRBV27 | TGTGCCAGCAGTTTATCCATAGCGGGAGGCTGGTATGAGCAGTTCTTC | CASSLSIAGGWYEQFF
TRBJ2-7 | - | - | TRBV5-5 | TGTGCCAGCAGCTTGGGCCCTAGGGGGAGCTCCTACGAGCAGTACTTC | CASSLGPRGSSYEQYF
TRBJ2-4 | TRBD2 | - | TRBV10-3 | TGTGCCATCAGCGTTGGTCTAGTGGCTAGCGGGAGTGGTTTGAACATTCAGTACTTC | CAISVGLVASGSGLNIQYF
TRBJ2-1 | - | - | TRBV6-2/TRBV6-3 | TGTGCCAGCAGCGTTGGTAAACAGGGTTTCAGCAGAAACAATGAGCAGTTCTTC | CASSVGKQGFSRNNEQFF
TRBJ2-2 | - | few | TRBV5-4 | TGTGCCAGCAGCTTGGGACGACGCACCGGGGAGCTGTTTTTT | CASSLGRRTGELFF
TRBJ2-5 | - | many | TRBV4-3 | TGCGCCAGCAGCCAAGGGGGGGCAAGGGGAGAGACCCAGTACTTC | CASSQGGARGETQYF
TRBJ2-7 | - | - | TRBV4-3 | TGCGCCAGCAGCCAGAGGGTCGGCTACGAGCAGTACTTC | CASSQRVGYEQYF
TRBJ1-2 | TRBD1 | few | TRBV2 | TGTGCCAGCAGTTGGACAGGTGGTGGCTACACCTTC | CASSWTGGGYTF
TRBJ2-7 | - | - | TRBV20-1 | TGCAGTGCTCCGTTGGACGGAGTGCTAGGGGTCGAGCAGTACTTC | CSAPLDGVLGVEQYF
TRBJ2-3 | - | - | TRBV6-1 | TGTGCCAGCAGAGCCTCCCTTGATACGCAGTATTTT | CASRASLDTQYF
TRBJ1-4 | TRBD1 | few | TRBV24-1 | TGTGCCACCAGTGATCGATCGGGACAGGGGGAAAAACTGTTTTTT | CATSDRSGQGEKLFF
TRBJ2-5 | - | - | TRBV15 | TGTGCCACCAGCAGAGAGGGGGACTTGGCTCAAGAGACCCAGTACTTC | CATSREGDLAQETQYF
TRBJ2-1 | TRBD2 | few | TRBV7-9 | TGTGCCACTCCCTTTTCCTTAGCGGGAGGCTCCTACAATGAGCAGTTCTTC | CATPFSLAGGSYNEQFF
TRBJ2-7 | - | - | TRBV20-1 | TGCAGTGCTAGGTACACGACCTACGAGCAGTACTTC | CSARYTTYEQYF
TRBJ2-1 | TRBD1 | - | TRBV5-1 | TGCGCCAGTCTATCCGGGACAGGGACCTACAATGAGCAGTTCTTC | CASLSGTGTYNEQFF
TRBJ2-4 | - | few | TRBV6-5 | TGTGCCAGCAGTTACGGCGGGATGGGCAAAAACATTCAGTACTTC | CASSYGGMGKNIQYF
TRBJ2-7 | TRBD2 | - | TRBV20-1 | TGCAGTGCAAGACCCGGGACTAGCGGGATCAACGAGCAGTACTTC | CSARPGTSGINEQYF
TRBJ2-3 | - | few | TRBV7-2 | TGTGCCAGCAGCCATCGAGGCACGCAGTATTTT | CASSHRGTQYF
TRBJ2-2 | - | - | TRBV6-1 | TGTGCCAGCAGTAGTCAGGGCGATGCAGCTGCCGGGGAGCTGTTTTTT | CASSSQGDAAAGELFF